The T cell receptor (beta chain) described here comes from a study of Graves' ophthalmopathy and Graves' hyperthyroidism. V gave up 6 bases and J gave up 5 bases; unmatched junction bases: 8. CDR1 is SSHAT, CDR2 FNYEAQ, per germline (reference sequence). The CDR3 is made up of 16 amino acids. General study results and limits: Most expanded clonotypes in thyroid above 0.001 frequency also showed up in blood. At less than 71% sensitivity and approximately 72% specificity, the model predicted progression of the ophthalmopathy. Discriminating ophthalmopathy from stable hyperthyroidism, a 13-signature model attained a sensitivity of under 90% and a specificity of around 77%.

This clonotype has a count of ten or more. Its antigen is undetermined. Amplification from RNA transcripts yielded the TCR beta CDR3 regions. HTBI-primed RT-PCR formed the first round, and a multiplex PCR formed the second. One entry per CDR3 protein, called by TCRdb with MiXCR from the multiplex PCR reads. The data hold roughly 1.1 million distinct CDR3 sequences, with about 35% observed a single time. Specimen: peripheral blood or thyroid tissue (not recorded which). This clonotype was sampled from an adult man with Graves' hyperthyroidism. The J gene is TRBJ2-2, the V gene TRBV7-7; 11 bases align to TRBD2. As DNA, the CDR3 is TGTGCCAGCAGTCGTGCTCTAGCGGGAGGAACCGGGGAGCTGTTTTTT. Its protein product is CASSRALAGGTGELFF. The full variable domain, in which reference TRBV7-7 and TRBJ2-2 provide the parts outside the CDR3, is GAGVSQSPRYKVTKRGQDVTLRCDPISSHATLYWYQQALGQGPEFLTYFNYEAQPDKSGLPSDRFSAERPEGSISTLTIQRTEQRDSAMYRCASSRALAGGTGELFFGEGSRLTVL.